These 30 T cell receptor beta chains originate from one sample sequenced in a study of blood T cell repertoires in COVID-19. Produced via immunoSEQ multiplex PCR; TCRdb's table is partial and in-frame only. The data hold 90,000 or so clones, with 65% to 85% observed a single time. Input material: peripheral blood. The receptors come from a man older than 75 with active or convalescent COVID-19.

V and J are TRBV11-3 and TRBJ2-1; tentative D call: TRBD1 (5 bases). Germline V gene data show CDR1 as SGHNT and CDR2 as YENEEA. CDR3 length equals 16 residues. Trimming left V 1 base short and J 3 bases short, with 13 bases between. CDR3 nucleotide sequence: TGTGCCAGCAGCTTAGGCTGGGGCGCCAACTACAATGAGCAGTTCTTC. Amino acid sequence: CASSLGWGANYNEQFF.

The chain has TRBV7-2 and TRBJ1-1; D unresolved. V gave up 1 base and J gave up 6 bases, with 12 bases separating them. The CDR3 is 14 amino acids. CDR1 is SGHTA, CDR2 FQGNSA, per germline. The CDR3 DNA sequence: TGTGCCAGCAGCTTAGATGGCGGTTCTGCTGAAGCTTTCTTT. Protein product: CASSLDGGSAEAFF.

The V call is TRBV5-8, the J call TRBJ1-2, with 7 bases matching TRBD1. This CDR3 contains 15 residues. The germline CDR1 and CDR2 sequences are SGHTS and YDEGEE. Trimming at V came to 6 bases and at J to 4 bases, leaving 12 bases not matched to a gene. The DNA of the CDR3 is TGTGCCAGCACCCTGAGGACAGGAGGGGGCTATGGCTACACCTTC. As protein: CASTLRTGGGYGYTF. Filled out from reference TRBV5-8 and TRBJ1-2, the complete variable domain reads EAGVTQSPTHLIKTRGQQATLRCSPISGHTSVYWYQQALGLGLQFLLWYDEGEERNRGNFPPRFSGRQFPNYSSELNVNALELEDSALYLCASTLRTGGGYGYTFGSGTRLTVV.

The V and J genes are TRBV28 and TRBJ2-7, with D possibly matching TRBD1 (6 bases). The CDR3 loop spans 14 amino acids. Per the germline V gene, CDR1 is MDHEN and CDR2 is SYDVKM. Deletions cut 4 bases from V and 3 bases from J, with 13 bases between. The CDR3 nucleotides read TGTGCCAGCAGTTCTCCAGGACAGAGCTACGAGCAGTACTTC. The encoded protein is CASSSPGQSYEQYF.

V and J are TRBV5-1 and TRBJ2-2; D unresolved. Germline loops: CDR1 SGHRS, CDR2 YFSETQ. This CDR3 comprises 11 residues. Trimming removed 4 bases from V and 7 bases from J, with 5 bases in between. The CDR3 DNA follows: TGCGCCAGCAGCATCATCGGGGAGCTGTTTTTT. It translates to CASSIIGELFF.

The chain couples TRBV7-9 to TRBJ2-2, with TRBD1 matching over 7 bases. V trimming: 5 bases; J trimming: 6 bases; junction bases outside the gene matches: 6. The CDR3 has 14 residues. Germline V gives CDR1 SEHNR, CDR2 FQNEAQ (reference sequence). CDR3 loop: CASSNDRVPGELFF. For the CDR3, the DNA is TGTGCCAGCAGCAACGACAGGGTTCCCGGGGAGCTGTTTTTT.

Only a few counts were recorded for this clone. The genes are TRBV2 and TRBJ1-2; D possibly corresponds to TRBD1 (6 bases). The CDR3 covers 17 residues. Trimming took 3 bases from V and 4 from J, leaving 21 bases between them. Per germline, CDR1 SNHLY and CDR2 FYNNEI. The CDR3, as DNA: TGTGCCAGCAGTGAGGGTGGACAGCGGAAGAGAATCTATGGCTACACCTTC. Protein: CASSEGGQRKRIYGYTF. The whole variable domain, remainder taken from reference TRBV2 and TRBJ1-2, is EPEVTQTPSHQVTQMGQEVILRCVPISNHLYFYWYRQILGQKVEFLVSFYNNEISEKSEIFDDQFSVERPDGSNFTLKIRSTKLEDSAMYFCASSEGGQRKRIYGYTFGSGTRLTVV.

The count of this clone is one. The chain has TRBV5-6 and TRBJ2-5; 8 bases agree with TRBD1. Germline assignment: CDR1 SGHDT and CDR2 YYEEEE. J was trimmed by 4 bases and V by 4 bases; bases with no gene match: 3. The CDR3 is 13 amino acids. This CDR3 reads CASSSTGGETQYF. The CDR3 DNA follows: TGTGCCAGCAGCAGCACAGGGGGAGAGACCCAGTACTTC.

The CDR3 protein is CASSFSSGGKNTGELFF. The CDR3 nucleotides read TGTGCCAGCAGTTTCTCTAGCGGGGGGAAAAACACCGGGGAGCTGTTTTTT. V usage is TRBV28 and J usage is TRBJ2-2; 11 nucleotides align to TRBD2. Germline CDR1 is MDHEN and CDR2 is SYDVKM. Trimming took 3 bases from V and 2 from J; bases not matched to a gene: 5. The CDR3 is made up of 17 amino acids.

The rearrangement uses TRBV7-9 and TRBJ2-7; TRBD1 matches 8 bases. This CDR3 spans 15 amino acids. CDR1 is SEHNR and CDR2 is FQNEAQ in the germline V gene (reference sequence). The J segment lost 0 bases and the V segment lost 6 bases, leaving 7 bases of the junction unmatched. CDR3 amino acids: CASRPRTGSSYEQYF. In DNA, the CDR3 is TGTGCCAGCAGACCCCGGACAGGGAGCTCCTACGAGCAGTACTTC.

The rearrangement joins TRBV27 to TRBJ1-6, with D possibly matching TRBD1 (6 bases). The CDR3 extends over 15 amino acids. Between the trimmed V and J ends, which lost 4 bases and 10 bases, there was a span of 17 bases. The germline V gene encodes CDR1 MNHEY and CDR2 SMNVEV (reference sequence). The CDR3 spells CASSWGQGSGSPLHF. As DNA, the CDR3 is TGTGCCAGCAGTTGGGGGCAGGGATCGGGGTCACCCCTCCACTTT.

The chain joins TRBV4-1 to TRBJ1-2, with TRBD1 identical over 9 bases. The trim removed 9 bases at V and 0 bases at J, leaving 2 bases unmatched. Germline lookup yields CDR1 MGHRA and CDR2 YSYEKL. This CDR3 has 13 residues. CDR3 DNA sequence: TGCGCCAGTAGACAGGGGGCTAACTATGGCTACACCTTC. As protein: CASRQGANYGYTF.

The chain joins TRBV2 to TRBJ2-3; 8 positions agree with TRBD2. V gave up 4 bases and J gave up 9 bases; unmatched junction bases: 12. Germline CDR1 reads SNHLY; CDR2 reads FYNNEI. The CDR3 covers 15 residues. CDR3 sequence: CASSVLAGGRDTQYF. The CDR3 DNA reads TGTGCCAGCAGTGTTCTTGCGGGGGGAAGGGACACGCAGTATTTT.

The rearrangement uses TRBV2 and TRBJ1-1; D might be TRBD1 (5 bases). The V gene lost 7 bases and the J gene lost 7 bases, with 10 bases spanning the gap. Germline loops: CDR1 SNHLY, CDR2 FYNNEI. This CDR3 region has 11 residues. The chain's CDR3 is CASKKTGEAFF. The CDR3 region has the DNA TGTGCCAGCAAAAAAACAGGTGAAGCTTTCTTT.

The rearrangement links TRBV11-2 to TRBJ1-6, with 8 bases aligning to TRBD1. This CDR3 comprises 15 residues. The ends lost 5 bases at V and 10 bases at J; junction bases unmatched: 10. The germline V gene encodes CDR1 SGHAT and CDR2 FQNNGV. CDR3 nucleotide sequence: TGTGCCAGCAGCCTTGGGCAGGGGGCTAACTCACCCCTCCACTTT. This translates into CASSLGQGANSPLHF.

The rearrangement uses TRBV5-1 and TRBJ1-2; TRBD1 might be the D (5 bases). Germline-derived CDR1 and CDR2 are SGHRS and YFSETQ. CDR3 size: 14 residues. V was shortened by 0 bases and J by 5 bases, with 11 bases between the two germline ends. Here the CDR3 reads CASSLVDSSYGYTF. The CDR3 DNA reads TGCGCCAGCAGCTTGGTAGACAGTTCATATGGCTACACCTTC.

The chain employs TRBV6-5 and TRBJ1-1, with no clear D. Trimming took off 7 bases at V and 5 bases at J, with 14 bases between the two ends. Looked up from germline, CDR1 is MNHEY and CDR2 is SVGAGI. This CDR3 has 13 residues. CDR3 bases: TGTGCCAGCACCCCTTTCGGTTCGACTGAAGCTTTCTTT. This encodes CASTPFGSTEAFF.

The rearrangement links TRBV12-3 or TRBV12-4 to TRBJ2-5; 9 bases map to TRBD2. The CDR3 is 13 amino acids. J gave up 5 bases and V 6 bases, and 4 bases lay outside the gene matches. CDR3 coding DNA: TGTGCCAGCAGACTAGCGGGTTGGGAGACCCAGTACTTC. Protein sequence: CASRLAGWETQYF.

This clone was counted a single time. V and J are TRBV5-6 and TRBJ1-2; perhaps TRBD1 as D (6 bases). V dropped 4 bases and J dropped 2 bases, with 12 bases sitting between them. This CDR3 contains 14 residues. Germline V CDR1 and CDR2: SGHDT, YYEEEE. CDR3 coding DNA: TGTGCCAGCAGCCGAGGACAGCAGAACTATGGCTACACCTTC. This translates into CASSRGQQNYGYTF.

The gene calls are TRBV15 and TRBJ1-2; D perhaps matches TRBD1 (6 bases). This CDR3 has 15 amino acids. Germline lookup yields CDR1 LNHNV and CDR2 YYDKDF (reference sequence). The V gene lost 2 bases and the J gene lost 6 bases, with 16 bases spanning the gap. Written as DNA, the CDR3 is TGTGCCACCAGCAGATCACGCACAGGGTTGGATGGCTACACCTTC. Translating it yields CATSRSRTGLDGYTF. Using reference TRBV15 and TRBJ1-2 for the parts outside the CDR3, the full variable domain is DAMVIQNPRYQVTQFGKPVTLSCSQTLNHNVMYWYQQKSSQAPKLLFHYYDKDFNNEADTPDNFQSRRPNTSFCFLDIRSPGLGDTAMYLCATSRSRTGLDGYTFGSGTRLTVV.

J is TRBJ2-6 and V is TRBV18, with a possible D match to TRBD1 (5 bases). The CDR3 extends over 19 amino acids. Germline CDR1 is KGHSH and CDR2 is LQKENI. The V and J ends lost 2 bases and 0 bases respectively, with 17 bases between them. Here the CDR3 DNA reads TGTGCCAGCTCACCAACGATGGACATCCAACGCTCTGGGGCCAACGTCCTGACTTTC. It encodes CASSPTMDIQRSGANVLTF.

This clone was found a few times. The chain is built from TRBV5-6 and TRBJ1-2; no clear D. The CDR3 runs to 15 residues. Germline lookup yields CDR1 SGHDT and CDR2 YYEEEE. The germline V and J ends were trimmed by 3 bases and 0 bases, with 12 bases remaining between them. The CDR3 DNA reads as TGTGCCAGCAGCTCGAGGGTTATCTCTAACTATGGCTACACCTTC. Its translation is CASSSRVISNYGYTF.

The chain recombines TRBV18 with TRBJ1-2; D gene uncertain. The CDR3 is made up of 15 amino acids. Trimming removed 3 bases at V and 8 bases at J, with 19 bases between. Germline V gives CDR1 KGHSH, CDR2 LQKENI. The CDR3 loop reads CASSPNPDGVGGYTF. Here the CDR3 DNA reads TGTGCCAGCTCACCCAACCCGGACGGGGTTGGAGGCTACACCTTC.

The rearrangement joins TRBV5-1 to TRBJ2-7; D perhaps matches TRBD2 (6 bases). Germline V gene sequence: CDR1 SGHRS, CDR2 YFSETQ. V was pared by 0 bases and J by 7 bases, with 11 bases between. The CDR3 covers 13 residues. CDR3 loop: CASSLGLALEQYF. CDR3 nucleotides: TGCGCCAGCAGCTTGGGGCTAGCGCTAGAGCAGTACTTC.

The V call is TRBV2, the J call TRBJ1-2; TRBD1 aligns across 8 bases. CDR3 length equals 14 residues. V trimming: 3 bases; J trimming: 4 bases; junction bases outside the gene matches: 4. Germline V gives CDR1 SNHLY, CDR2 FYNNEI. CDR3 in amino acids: CASSDGTGFYGYTF. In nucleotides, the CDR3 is TGTGCCAGCAGTGACGGGACAGGCTTCTATGGCTACACCTTC.

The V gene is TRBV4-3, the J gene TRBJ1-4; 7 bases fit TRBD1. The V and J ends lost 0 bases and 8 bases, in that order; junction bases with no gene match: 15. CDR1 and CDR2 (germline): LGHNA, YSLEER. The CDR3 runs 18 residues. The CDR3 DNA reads TGCGCCAGCAGCCAAGATGACGGATGGAGACAGGGCTCCGAAAAACTGTTTTTT. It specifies CASSQDDGWRQGSEKLFF.

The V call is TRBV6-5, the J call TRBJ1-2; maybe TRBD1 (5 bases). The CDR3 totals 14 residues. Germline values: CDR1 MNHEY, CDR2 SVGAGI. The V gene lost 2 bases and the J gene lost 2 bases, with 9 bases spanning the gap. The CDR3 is CASSYSRTNYGYTF. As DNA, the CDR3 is TGTGCCAGCAGTTACAGTAGGACAAACTATGGCTACACCTTC.

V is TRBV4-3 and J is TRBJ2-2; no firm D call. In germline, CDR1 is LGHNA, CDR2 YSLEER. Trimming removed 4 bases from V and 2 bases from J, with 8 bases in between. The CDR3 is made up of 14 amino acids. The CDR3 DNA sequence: TGCGCCAGCAGCCGCCTAAGCAACACCGGGGAGCTGTTTTTT. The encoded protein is CASSRLSNTGELFF.

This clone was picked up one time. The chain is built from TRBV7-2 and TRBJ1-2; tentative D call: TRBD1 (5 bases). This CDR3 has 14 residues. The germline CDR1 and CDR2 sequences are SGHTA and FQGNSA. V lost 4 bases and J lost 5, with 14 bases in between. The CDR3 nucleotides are TGTGCCAGCAGCTACCGCGGGGCTCGGTATGGCTACACCTTC. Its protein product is CASSYRGARYGYTF.

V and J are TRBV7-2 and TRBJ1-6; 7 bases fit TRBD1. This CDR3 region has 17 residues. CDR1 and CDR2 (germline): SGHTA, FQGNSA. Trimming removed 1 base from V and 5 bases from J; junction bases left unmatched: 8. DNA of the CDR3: TGTGCCAGCAGCTTAGGAATACAGGGGCGTCATAATTCACCCCTCCACTTT. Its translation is CASSLGIQGRHNSPLHF.